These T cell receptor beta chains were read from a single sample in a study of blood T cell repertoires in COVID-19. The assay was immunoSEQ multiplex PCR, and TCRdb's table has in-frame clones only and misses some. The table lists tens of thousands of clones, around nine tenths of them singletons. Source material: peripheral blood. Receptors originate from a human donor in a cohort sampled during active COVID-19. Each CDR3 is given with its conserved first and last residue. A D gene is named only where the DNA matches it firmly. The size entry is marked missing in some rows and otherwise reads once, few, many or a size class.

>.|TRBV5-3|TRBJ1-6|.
TGTGCCAGAAGGAAGGGACACGATAATTCACCCCTCCACTTT
CARRKGHDNSPLHF
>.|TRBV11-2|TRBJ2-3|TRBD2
TGTGCCAGCAGCATAGCGGGATTCGCAGATACGCAGTATTTT
CASSIAGFADTQYF
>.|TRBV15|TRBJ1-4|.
TGTGCCACCAGCAGGGGGATAGGGGCCACGGAAAAACTGTTTTTT
CATSRGIGATEKLFF
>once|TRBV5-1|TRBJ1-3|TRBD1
TGCGCCAGCAGCCTAGGATCAGGGGGCGGTGGAAACACCATATATTTT
CASSLGSGGGGNTIYF
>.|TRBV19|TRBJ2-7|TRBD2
TGTGCCAGTAGTCTAGCGGGAGCGCCCTACGAGCAGTACTTC
CASSLAGAPYEQYF
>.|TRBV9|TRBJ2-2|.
TGTGCCAGCAGCGTATCAGGGGGGTTGAAAACCGGGGAGCTGTTTTTT
CASSVSGGLKTGELFF
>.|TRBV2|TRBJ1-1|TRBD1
TGTGCCAGCAAAAGAACAGGGGGCGCATCTGAAGCTTTCTTT
CASKRTGGASEAFF
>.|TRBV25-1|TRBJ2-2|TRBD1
TGTGCCAGCAGTGACGAGAGGAAGGGGGCGGGCGGGGAGCTGTTTTTT
CASSDERKGAGGELFF
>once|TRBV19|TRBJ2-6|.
TGTGCCAGTAGATCATTAGAGTCTGGGGCCAACGTCCTGACTTTC
CASRSLESGANVLTF
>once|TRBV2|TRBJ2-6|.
TGTGCCAGCAGTGAGTATACTGGGGCCAACGTCCTGACTTTC
CASSEYTGANVLTF
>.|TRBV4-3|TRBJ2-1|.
TGCGCCAGCAGCCAAGGTGTCACAGGCTACAATGAGCAGTTCTTC
CASSQGVTGYNEQFF
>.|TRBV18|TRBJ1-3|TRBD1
TGTGCCAGCTCACTACCGGGACAGGGGAGAAACACCATATATTTT
CASSLPGQGRNTIYF
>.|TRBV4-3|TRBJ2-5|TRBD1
TGCGCCAGCAGCCAGGGAGTGACAGGGGCTCAAGAGACCCAGTACTTC
CASSQGVTGAQETQYF
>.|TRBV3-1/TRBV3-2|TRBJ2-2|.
TGTGCCAGCAGCCAAGTCAGGGGGGCCGGGGAGCTGTTTTTT
CASSQVRGAGELFF
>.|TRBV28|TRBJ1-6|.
TGTGCCAGCAGTTTAGTTCGGTATAATTCACCCCTCCACTTT
CASSLVRYNSPLHF
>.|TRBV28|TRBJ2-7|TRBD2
TGTGCCAGCAGTTTAAGCGGGAGGCCCTACGAGCAGTACTTC
CASSLSGRPYEQYF
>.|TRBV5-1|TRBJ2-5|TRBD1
TGCGCCAGCAGTCGGGACAGGGGGAGAGGGGAGACCCAGTACTTC
CASSRDRGRGETQYF
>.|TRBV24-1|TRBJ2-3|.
TGTGCCACCAGGGCGTCGGGGGAGGCAGATACGCAGTATTTT
CATRASGEADTQYF
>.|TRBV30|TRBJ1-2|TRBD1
TGTGCCTGGAGTGTACAACAGGGGATCAGCTACACCTTC
CAWSVQQGISYTF
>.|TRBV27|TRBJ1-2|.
TGTGCCAGCAGTTTCGCGGGACGAAACTATGGCTACACCTTC
CASSFAGRNYGYTF
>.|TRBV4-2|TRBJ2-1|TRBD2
TGTGCCAGCAGCCAGGTTCGAGGGCTAGCGGGAGGTGGCGAGCAGTTCTTC
CASSQVRGLAGGGEQFF
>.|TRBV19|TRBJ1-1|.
TGTGCCAGTAGTACTTGGGGGGGACGGAGGAACACTGAAGCTTTCTTT
CASSTWGGRRNTEAFF
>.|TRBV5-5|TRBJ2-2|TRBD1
TGTGCCAGCAGCTTACAGGGGTACACCGGGGAGCTGTTTTTT
CASSLQGYTGELFF
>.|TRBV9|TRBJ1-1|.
TGTGCCAGCAGCGTAGTAGGAGGGGGGGGCACTGAAGCTTTCTTT
CASSVVGGGGTEAFF
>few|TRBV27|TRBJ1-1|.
TGTGCCAGCAGTCCCCGGGGTAGGGACACTGAAGCTTTCTTT
CASSPRGRDTEAFF
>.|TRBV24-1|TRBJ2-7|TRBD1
TGTGCCACCAGTGAGGACAGGGACCCTTACGAGCAGTACTTC
CATSEDRDPYEQYF
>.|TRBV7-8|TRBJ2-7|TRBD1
TGTGCCAGCAGTACCGGACAGGGGGCAGGGCAGTACTTC
CASSTGQGAGQYF